Listed below are T cell receptor beta chains from one sample, sequenced in a study of lymphopenia after photon versus proton radiotherapy. TCRdb keeps only in-frame clones here, not all; method: immunoSEQ multiplex PCR. The sample has about 20,000 clones; just under 85% are singletons. The source material was peripheral blood, sampled from a patient treated with photon-based radiotherapy. These receptors were taken from a woman aged 45-59 years with pancreatic cancer. CDR3s include the opening cysteine and the closing phenylalanine or tryptophan. The order of the fields is clone size, D gene, J gene, V gene, CDR3 DNA, CDR3 protein. A D gene is named only where the DNA matches it firmly. The size entry is marked missing in some rows and otherwise reads once, few, many or a size class.

abundance: NA
d_gene: TRBD1
j_gene: TRBJ2-7
v_gene: TRBV29-1
CDR3nt: TGCAGCGTCTATGGACAGGGTGGCGAGCAGTACTTC
CDR3aa: CSVYGQGGEQYF

abundance: NA
d_gene: TRBD1
j_gene: TRBJ1-3
v_gene: TRBV5-1
CDR3nt: TGCGCCAGCAGCTTGGATTGGAGGGGGACAGCGGGAAACACCATATATTTT
CDR3aa: CASSLDWRGTAGNTIYF

abundance: NA
d_gene: TRBD1
j_gene: TRBJ2-7
v_gene: TRBV10-1
CDR3nt: TGCGCCAGCAGCACCTCCGGGACAGGGGCCATAAAGTACTTC
CDR3aa: CASSTSGTGAIKYF

abundance: NA
d_gene: NA
j_gene: TRBJ1-1
v_gene: TRBV10-3
CDR3nt: TGTGCCACCTCCGGGCAGGCATCTGAAGCTTTCTTT
CDR3aa: CATSGQASEAFF

abundance: once
d_gene: NA
j_gene: TRBJ2-3
v_gene: TRBV27
CDR3nt: TGTGCCAGCAGTTTAGGACAACTAGTCATGCATACGCAGTATTTT
CDR3aa: CASSLGQLVMHTQYF

abundance: NA
d_gene: TRBD1
j_gene: TRBJ1-1
v_gene: TRBV6-6
CDR3nt: TGTGCCAGCAGGCCAGGGGGGGGAGGCACTGAAGCTTTCTTT
CDR3aa: CASRPGGGGTEAFF

abundance: few
d_gene: TRBD1
j_gene: TRBJ1-2
v_gene: TRBV9
CDR3nt: TGTGCCAGCAGCGGCGTGGGGCAGGGGGCACGGGGCTACACCTTC
CDR3aa: CASSGVGQGARGYTF

abundance: once
d_gene: NA
j_gene: TRBJ1-1
v_gene: TRBV18
CDR3nt: TGTGCCAGCTCATCGCCCCAAGGGAGCCGGGACACTGAAGCTTTCTTT
CDR3aa: CASSSPQGSRDTEAFF

abundance: NA
d_gene: TRBD2
j_gene: TRBJ2-5
v_gene: TRBV2
CDR3nt: TGTGCCAGCACCGGGACTAGCGGGAGACCGGAGAGGAAGACCCAGTACTTC
CDR3aa: CASTGTSGRPERKTQYF

abundance: NA
d_gene: NA
j_gene: TRBJ2-2
v_gene: TRBV28
CDR3nt: TGTGCCAGCAGTTCAAACAGGGACGCGAACACCGGGGAGCTGTTTTTT
CDR3aa: CASSSNRDANTGELFF

abundance: NA
d_gene: NA
j_gene: TRBJ2-5
v_gene: TRBV7-3
CDR3nt: TGTGCCAGCAGCTCTCTCCGGGGGCCGCAAGAGACCCAGTACTTC
CDR3aa: CASSSLRGPQETQYF

abundance: NA
d_gene: NA
j_gene: TRBJ1-1
v_gene: TRBV5-5
CDR3nt: TGTGCCAGCAGCTTCGACAGTGCGAACACTGAAGCTTTCTTT
CDR3aa: CASSFDSANTEAFF

abundance: NA
d_gene: TRBD1
j_gene: TRBJ2-3
v_gene: TRBV28
CDR3nt: TGTGCCAGCAGTTTAAGATTACCGGGACAGGCGACAGATACGCAGTATTTT
CDR3aa: CASSLRLPGQATDTQYF

abundance: NA
d_gene: NA
j_gene: TRBJ1-5
v_gene: TRBV30
CDR3nt: TGTGCCTGGAGTGTATGGGCGGAAAGCAATCAGCCCCAGCATTTT
CDR3aa: CAWSVWAESNQPQHF

abundance: NA
d_gene: TRBD2
j_gene: TRBJ2-5
v_gene: TRBV7-2
CDR3nt: TGTGCCAGCAGCTTAGGGACTAGCATAGAGACCCAGTACTTC
CDR3aa: CASSLGTSIETQYF

abundance: NA
d_gene: TRBD1
j_gene: TRBJ1-4
v_gene: TRBV6-6
CDR3nt: TGTGCCAGCAGATCCCGACAGGGGGCGAATGAAAAACTGTTTTTT
CDR3aa: CASRSRQGANEKLFF

abundance: NA
d_gene: NA
j_gene: TRBJ2-7
v_gene: TRBV6-1
CDR3nt: TGTGCCAGCTCCCCTAGACAGTCCTCCTACGAGCAGTACTTC
CDR3aa: CASSPRQSSYEQYF

abundance: NA
d_gene: TRBD1
j_gene: TRBJ1-4
v_gene: TRBV7-2
CDR3nt: TGTGCTAGCACCAGGGGGCTGGGAGAAAAACTGTTTTTT
CDR3aa: CASTRGLGEKLFF

abundance: NA
d_gene: NA
j_gene: TRBJ1-2
v_gene: TRBV15
CDR3nt: TGTGCCACCAGCAGCCCGCCGGGGGCTAGAGGCTACACCTTC
CDR3aa: CATSSPPGARGYTF

abundance: NA
d_gene: NA
j_gene: TRBJ2-5
v_gene: TRBV7-2
CDR3nt: TGTGCCAGCAGCATCCAGGGCGGTGAGACCCAGTACTTC
CDR3aa: CASSIQGGETQYF

abundance: NA
d_gene: NA
j_gene: TRBJ2-3
v_gene: TRBV27
CDR3nt: TGTGCCAGCAGCTTAGTCAGGGGCCCGAGCACAGATACGCAGTATTTT
CDR3aa: CASSLVRGPSTDTQYF

abundance: once
d_gene: NA
j_gene: TRBJ1-3
v_gene: TRBV29-1
CDR3nt: TGCAGCGTTGGGGGGGAAGTAAACACCATATATTTT
CDR3aa: CSVGGEVNTIYF

abundance: NA
d_gene: NA
j_gene: TRBJ1-2
v_gene: TRBV9
CDR3nt: TGTGCCAGCAGCGTAGGGGCAGACCACTATGGCTACACCTTC
CDR3aa: CASSVGADHYGYTF

abundance: NA
d_gene: TRBD2
j_gene: TRBJ2-3
v_gene: TRBV9
CDR3nt: TGTGCCAGCAGCGTAGGGGCACTAGCGGGAGTGACAGATACGCAGTATTTT
CDR3aa: CASSVGALAGVTDTQYF

abundance: NA
d_gene: NA
j_gene: TRBJ1-2
v_gene: TRBV11-2
CDR3nt: TGTGCCAGCAGCTTAGATCCAGGGCATGGCTACACCTTC
CDR3aa: CASSLDPGHGYTF

abundance: NA
d_gene: NA
j_gene: TRBJ1-1
v_gene: TRBV19
CDR3nt: TGTGCCAGTAGTATTGGGCCGGGAGGCACTGAAGCTTTCTTT
CDR3aa: CASSIGPGGTEAFF

abundance: NA
d_gene: NA
j_gene: TRBJ2-5
v_gene: TRBV4-2
CDR3nt: TGTGCCAGCAGCCAAGATTCTGGGCCAGAGACCCAGTACTTC
CDR3aa: CASSQDSGPETQYF

abundance: once
d_gene: TRBD2
j_gene: TRBJ2-7
v_gene: TRBV5-4
CDR3nt: TGTGCCAGCAGCTTTGAAGCGGGAGGGCCCTACGAGCAGTACTTC
CDR3aa: CASSFEAGGPYEQYF

abundance: NA
d_gene: TRBD1
j_gene: TRBJ2-7
v_gene: TRBV5-5
CDR3nt: TGTGCCAGCAGCTGGGGGGACAGGGGAAACGAGCAGTACTTC
CDR3aa: CASSWGDRGNEQYF

abundance: NA
d_gene: NA
j_gene: TRBJ1-4
v_gene: TRBV11-2
CDR3nt: TGTGCCAGCAGCTTAGTTAGGAGTGTCAATGAAAAACTGTTTTTT
CDR3aa: CASSLVRSVNEKLFF

abundance: NA
d_gene: TRBD2
j_gene: TRBJ2-3
v_gene: TRBV15
CDR3nt: TGTGCCACCAGCAGCCTAGCGGGAGAAGCAGATACGCAGTATTTT
CDR3aa: CATSSLAGEADTQYF

abundance: NA
d_gene: NA
j_gene: TRBJ1-2
v_gene: TRBV5-6
CDR3nt: TGTGCCAGCGAAGACAGGAACTATGGCTACACCTTC
CDR3aa: CASEDRNYGYTF

abundance: NA
d_gene: TRBD1
j_gene: TRBJ1-4
v_gene: TRBV19
CDR3nt: TGTGCCAGTAGCCCGGTACCAGGGGGCCTTAATGAAAAACTGTTTTTT
CDR3aa: CASSPVPGGLNEKLFF

abundance: NA
d_gene: NA
j_gene: TRBJ2-7
v_gene: TRBV4-3
CDR3nt: TGCGCCAGCAGCCAATCGGGTCCCTACGAGCAGTACTTC
CDR3aa: CASSQSGPYEQYF

abundance: NA
d_gene: TRBD2
j_gene: TRBJ2-7
v_gene: TRBV28
CDR3nt: TGTGCCAGCAGTTTGCTAGCGGGGCACTCCTACGAGCAGTACTTC
CDR3aa: CASSLLAGHSYEQYF

abundance: NA
d_gene: NA
j_gene: TRBJ2-7
v_gene: TRBV11-2
CDR3nt: TGTGCCAGCAGCTTAGATTTGACAGTCTCCTACGAGCAGTACTTC
CDR3aa: CASSLDLTVSYEQYF

abundance: NA
d_gene: TRBD1
j_gene: TRBJ2-2
v_gene: TRBV27
CDR3nt: TGTGCCAGCAGAAGGACAGGGTTGACCGGGGAGCTGTTTTTT
CDR3aa: CASRRTGLTGELFF

abundance: NA
d_gene: NA
j_gene: TRBJ2-1
v_gene: TRBV2
CDR3nt: TGTGCCAGCGAGCGGGCTTCCTACAATGAGCAGTTCTTC
CDR3aa: CASERASYNEQFF

abundance: NA
d_gene: TRBD2
j_gene: TRBJ2-3
v_gene: TRBV7-2
CDR3nt: TGTGCCAGCAGCTCCCTACTAGCGTACACAGATACGCAGTATTTT
CDR3aa: CASSSLLAYTDTQYF

abundance: NA
d_gene: NA
j_gene: TRBJ2-3
v_gene: TRBV19
CDR3nt: TGTGCCAGTAGTATAGATCCTGGGGATACGCAGTATTTT
CDR3aa: CASSIDPGDTQYF

abundance: NA
d_gene: TRBD2
j_gene: TRBJ2-7
v_gene: TRBV5-4
CDR3nt: TGTGCCAGCAGCCGTAGGACGGGAGGGTTTTCCGAGCAGTACTTC
CDR3aa: CASSRRTGGFSEQYF

abundance: NA
d_gene: TRBD1
j_gene: TRBJ2-5
v_gene: TRBV12-5
CDR3nt: TGTGCTAGTGCCCCCCCCCTACAGGGGCACCAAGAGACCCAGTACTTC
CDR3aa: CASAPPLQGHQETQYF

abundance: NA
d_gene: TRBD1
j_gene: TRBJ2-4
v_gene: TRBV19
CDR3nt: TGTGCCAGTAGTAGGACAGGTACTTATGTCAAAAACATTCAGTACTTC
CDR3aa: CASSRTGTYVKNIQYF

abundance: NA
d_gene: TRBD1
j_gene: TRBJ2-7
v_gene: TRBV6-5
CDR3nt: TGTGCCAGCAGCCCACCGGGACAGGGTGTCTACGAGCAGTACTTC
CDR3aa: CASSPPGQGVYEQYF

abundance: NA
d_gene: NA
j_gene: TRBJ2-5
v_gene: TRBV27
CDR3nt: TGTGCCACCCTACCTCGGGGTGGGGAGACCCAGTACTTC
CDR3aa: CATLPRGGETQYF

abundance: once
d_gene: NA
j_gene: TRBJ1-1
v_gene: TRBV6-5
CDR3nt: TGTGCCAGCGGAGCAGCGGGGGGGAACACTGAAGCTTTCTTT
CDR3aa: CASGAAGGNTEAFF

abundance: NA
d_gene: NA
j_gene: TRBJ1-5
v_gene: TRBV28
CDR3nt: TGTGCCAGCAGTTTATTATCCGGGACCAATCAGCCCCAGCATTTT
CDR3aa: CASSLLSGTNQPQHF

abundance: NA
d_gene: TRBD1
j_gene: TRBJ2-3
v_gene: TRBV28
CDR3nt: TGTGCCAGCAGTCCCCCATCGGACAGGCGAACAGATACGCAGTATTTT
CDR3aa: CASSPPSDRRTDTQYF

abundance: NA
d_gene: TRBD1
j_gene: TRBJ1-2
v_gene: TRBV4-3
CDR3nt: TGCGCCAGCAGCCAAGAAGTGGCAGGGGGCGCCAATGGCTACACCTTC
CDR3aa: CASSQEVAGGANGYTF

abundance: NA
d_gene: TRBD2
j_gene: TRBJ2-7
v_gene: TRBV25-1
CDR3nt: TGTGCCAGCAGTGAGGTCCGGGAGGGCTACGAGCAGTACTTC
CDR3aa: CASSEVREGYEQYF

abundance: NA
d_gene: TRBD1
j_gene: TRBJ2-2
v_gene: TRBV4-3
CDR3nt: TGCGCCAGCAGGCTAAACAGGGGCACCGGGGAGCTGTTTTTT
CDR3aa: CASRLNRGTGELFF

abundance: NA
d_gene: NA
j_gene: TRBJ2-3
v_gene: TRBV28
CDR3nt: TGTGCCAGCAGTTTAAGTACAGATACGCAGTATTTT
CDR3aa: CASSLSTDTQYF

abundance: NA
d_gene: TRBD2
j_gene: TRBJ2-1
v_gene: TRBV27
CDR3nt: TGTGCCAGCAGTTTATCAGGACTAGCGGGAGCCAATGAGCAGTTCTTC
CDR3aa: CASSLSGLAGANEQFF

abundance: NA
d_gene: NA
j_gene: TRBJ1-4
v_gene: TRBV6-6
CDR3nt: TGTGCCAGCAGTTACGATATCAGGGGCGAAAAACTGTTTTTT
CDR3aa: CASSYDIRGEKLFF

abundance: NA
d_gene: TRBD2
j_gene: TRBJ2-7
v_gene: TRBV10-2
CDR3nt: TGCGCCAGCACGCTAGCGGGAGGTCACTCCTACGAGCAGTACTTC
CDR3aa: CASTLAGGHSYEQYF

abundance: NA
d_gene: TRBD1
j_gene: TRBJ2-6
v_gene: TRBV5-1
CDR3nt: TGCGCCAGCAGCTTGGTTGGGACAGGGGTCCTAAACTCTGGGGCCAACGTCCTGACTTTC
CDR3aa: CASSLVGTGVLNSGANVLTF

abundance: NA
d_gene: TRBD1
j_gene: TRBJ2-7
v_gene: TRBV9
CDR3nt: TGTGCCAGCAGCCCCGCCGGCGGACAGGGACCCTCCTACGAGCAGTACTTC
CDR3aa: CASSPAGGQGPSYEQYF

abundance: NA
d_gene: NA
j_gene: TRBJ1-3
v_gene: TRBV6-5
CDR3nt: TGTGCCAGCAGTCGGTCCTCTGGAAACACCATATATTTT
CDR3aa: CASSRSSGNTIYF

abundance: NA
d_gene: TRBD2
j_gene: TRBJ2-1
v_gene: TRBV7-3
CDR3nt: TGTGCCAGCAGCTTACGCCGCGGGAGCTATGAGCAGTTCTTC
CDR3aa: CASSLRRGSYEQFF